A selection of T cell receptor beta chains follows, all from one sample in a study of cytomegalovirus exposure and HLA in healthy donors. This table comes from immunoSEQ multiplex PCR, and its TCRdb copy is limited to in-frame clones, with some not included. This specimen shows 200,000 to 250,000 clones; the ten leading clones hold over 0.75%. The sequencing input was PBMCs. The receptors were sampled from a woman in her twenties or thirties in good health and CMV-seropositive. CDR3s include the opening cysteine and the closing phenylalanine or tryptophan.

len,j_gene,v_gene,CDR3aa
13,TRBJ2-7,TRBV28,CASSSTGIYEQYF
13,TRBJ1-1,TRBV7-2,CASSFPGQVEAFF
13,TRBJ2-3,TRBV4-3,CASSQELADTQYF
17,TRBJ1-4,TRBV7-9,CASSLAWSVVTGEKLFF
14,TRBJ1-1,TRBV6-1,CASSELYRRGEAFF
15,TRBJ1-1,TRBV25-1,CASSELYSMNTEAFF
14,TRBJ1-6,TRBV2,CASSDRGSNSPLHF
13,TRBJ1-1,TRBV6-5,CASRLGGGTEAFF
14,TRBJ1-1,TRBV27,CASTLKPGPPAAFF
15,TRBJ1-2,TRBV28,CASSVGTGGHYGYTF
16,TRBJ1-3,TRBV7-8,CASSVLQGIQGNTIYF
14,TRBJ1-1,TRBV10-3,CAISGPQGNTEAFF
14,TRBJ2-5,TRBV5-1,CASSLDRREETQYF
14,TRBJ1-3,TRBV9,CASSATVSGNTIYF
15,TRBJ2-3,TRBV27,CASSLAGAPTDTQYF
19,TRBJ2-1,TRBV7-9,CASSLGGTGGYRSYNEQFF
12,TRBJ1-6,TRBV7-8,CASSLGLSPLHF
13,TRBJ1-5,TRBV30,CAWSGEGNQPQHF
16,TRBJ2-7,TRBV27,CASSSPPGTGSYEQYF
15,TRBJ1-1,TRBV27,CASSLLGGYHTEAFF
15,-,TRBV4-1,CASSQAGTGVLEQYF
16,TRBJ1-1,TRBV25-1,CASSELGQVMNTEAFF
15,TRBJ2-7,TRBV2,CASRTGTGAPYEQYF
16,TRBJ2-5,TRBV5-1,CASSLREGRLQETQYF
12,TRBJ2-7,TRBV7-6,CASSLERAEQYF
16,TRBJ2-5,TRBV27,CASSAGGGLGQETQYF
16,TRBJ2-1,TRBV7-2,CASSLVVGGPSHEQFF
16,TRBJ2-3,TRBV30,CAWRSYGVAVADRQYF
14,TRBJ1-4,TRBV6-5,CASSRDRGLEKLFF
14,TRBJ2-6,TRBV4-1,CASSLVSGANVLTF
13,TRBJ1-6,TRBV9,CASSAGTGLPLHF
14,TRBJ1-3,TRBV2,CASSRTGSGNTIYF
13,TRBJ1-1,TRBV18,CASSQGMNTEAFF
13,TRBJ2-7,TRBV18,CASSQNREYEQYF
10,TRBJ2-7,TRBV29-1,CSVLSYEQYF
15,TRBJ2-4,TRBV14,CASSPGTGFGNIQYF
15,TRBJ1-2,TRBV19,CASSIGESEGYGYTF
13,TRBJ1-2,TRBV28,CASSTGTGGGYTF
12,TRBJ2-3,TRBV12-5,CASGLGGYTQYF
13,TRBJ1-5,TRBV4-3,CASSQGESQPQHF
15,TRBJ2-3,TRBV10-1,CASSESVGAADTQYF
15,TRBJ2-7,TRBV28,CASSLKGLADYEQYF
16,TRBJ2-5,TRBV11-2,CASSRHIKGMGETQYF
15,TRBJ2-2,TRBV2,CASSLGTANTGELFF
12,TRBJ2-4,TRBV13,CASSSTRTGKRF
13,TRBJ1-1,TRBV7-7,CASSLVQNTEAFF
15,TRBJ1-5,TRBV6-5,CASSYRKTGGQPQHF
13,TRBJ1-5,TRBV11-2,CASSPTGNQPQHF
11,TRBJ2-2,TRBV7-2,CASSLAGELFF
14,TRBJ1-2,TRBV28,CASSLSASSRGYTF
13,TRBJ1-2,TRBV7-9,CASSLEQGIGYTF
15,TRBJ1-2,TRBV9,CASSPGRGRDYGYTF
13,TRBJ2-1,TRBV10-3,CASGLAGGDEQFF
15,TRBJ2-3,TRBV9,CASSDLSGSADTQYF
15,TRBJ2-3,TRBV7-7,CASSLGGGPTDTQYF
13,TRBJ1-1,TRBV5-4,CASSLFTGTEAFF
13,TRBJ2-5,TRBV7-7,CASSRGQTETQYF
13,TRBJ2-3,TRBV5-4,CASRQGLGDTQYF
15,TRBJ1-5,TRBV15,CATSGGQGESQPQHF